Listed below are T cell receptor beta chains from one sample, sequenced in a study of blood T cell repertoires in COVID-19. Clones were sequenced by immunoSEQ multiplex PCR, and TCRdb holds only the in-frame ones, with some missing. This sample has around 97,000 clones; approximately 89% occur once, and the top ten carry about a sixth. The sample consisted of peripheral blood. The source is a woman at least 80 years old in a cohort sampled during active COVID-19. Both conserved end residues are part of each CDR3. A D gene is named only where the DNA matches it firmly.

d_gene: NA; v_gene: TRBV5-1; len: 14; CDR3aa: CASSLGGLGTEAFF
d_gene: NA; v_gene: TRBV15; len: 14; CDR3aa: CATSRGTISYEQYF
d_gene: TRBD1; v_gene: TRBV18; len: 14; CDR3aa: CASSKGAGGYEQYF
d_gene: NA; v_gene: TRBV27; len: 14; CDR3aa: CASSPLGPYNEQFF
d_gene: TRBD1; v_gene: TRBV27; len: 15; CDR3aa: CASSLLGQGTAKLFF
d_gene: TRBD1; v_gene: TRBV27; len: 16; CDR3aa: CASSSRTGTGGYEQYF
d_gene: NA; v_gene: TRBV7-9; len: 11; CDR3aa: CASSDTDEQYF
d_gene: NA; v_gene: TRBV19; len: 14; CDR3aa: CASSMWGPGTEAFF
d_gene: NA; v_gene: TRBV4-1; len: 17; CDR3aa: CASSQDKGRGFNSPLHF
d_gene: TRBD1; v_gene: TRBV2; len: 15; CDR3aa: CASSVGQGASEKLFF
d_gene: NA; v_gene: TRBV14; len: 13; CDR3aa: CASSQPQGKTQYF
d_gene: NA; v_gene: TRBV2; len: 16; CDR3aa: CATGLRKTQGGYEQYF
d_gene: NA; v_gene: TRBV9; len: 16; CDR3aa: CASSVEGQGPSYEQYF
d_gene: NA; v_gene: TRBV7-8; len: 14; CDR3aa: CASSPVGARDGYTF
d_gene: NA; v_gene: TRBV3-1/TRBV3-2; len: 17; CDR3aa: CASSQQLGTPDSYEQYF
d_gene: NA; v_gene: TRBV7-9; len: 12; CDR3aa: CASTQEQAEQFF
d_gene: NA; v_gene: TRBV6-6; len: 13; CDR3aa: CASSQQGDDGYTF
d_gene: NA; v_gene: TRBV5-1; len: 14; CDR3aa: CASASTASGNTIYF
d_gene: NA; v_gene: TRBV18; len: 17; CDR3aa: CASSPSLGHGNTGELFF
d_gene: TRBD1; v_gene: TRBV19; len: 14; CDR3aa: CASSIDRGNQPQHF
d_gene: NA; v_gene: TRBV4-2; len: 15; CDR3aa: CASSQDEGGAGELFF
d_gene: NA; v_gene: TRBV9; len: 13; CDR3aa: CASSARNSDEQYF
d_gene: NA; v_gene: TRBV30; len: 14; CDR3aa: CAWSGLGSHNEQFF
d_gene: TRBD1; v_gene: TRBV3-1/TRBV3-2; len: 15; CDR3aa: CASSQDLQTGAGYTF
d_gene: TRBD1; v_gene: TRBV18; len: 18; CDR3aa: CASSPPQTGVVNTGELFF
d_gene: NA; v_gene: TRBV18; len: 14; CDR3aa: CASSRLQYQETQYF
d_gene: NA; v_gene: TRBV4-2; len: 16; CDR3aa: CASSQGGHLVSDTQYF
d_gene: TRBD2; v_gene: TRBV3-1/TRBV3-2; len: 15; CDR3aa: CASSETSGSYNEQFF
d_gene: NA; v_gene: TRBV10-1; len: 15; CDR3aa: CASSEPGASLNEQFF
d_gene: NA; v_gene: TRBV18; len: 14; CDR3aa: CASSPRQANQPQHF
d_gene: TRBD1; v_gene: TRBV6-5; len: 15; CDR3aa: CASRTGTGDTGELFF
d_gene: TRBD2; v_gene: TRBV24-1; len: 17; CDR3aa: CATSEAPGGGAGDTQYF
d_gene: TRBD2; v_gene: TRBV3-1/TRBV3-2; len: 15; CDR3aa: CASSQGLAGQGEQFF
d_gene: TRBD2; v_gene: TRBV5-4; len: 17; CDR3aa: CASSSGLAGGRTDTQYF
d_gene: TRBD2; v_gene: TRBV6-6; len: 16; CDR3aa: CASSYSLSGSIDIQYF
d_gene: NA; v_gene: TRBV5-1; len: 13; CDR3aa: CASSRTGSYEQYF
d_gene: TRBD2; v_gene: TRBV18; len: 15; CDR3aa: CASSPLAGGYNEQFF
d_gene: TRBD2; v_gene: TRBV4-1; len: 16; CDR3aa: CASSQGVSGGGETQYF
d_gene: TRBD1; v_gene: TRBV7-9; len: 14; CDR3aa: CASSSQGSNQPQHF
d_gene: NA; v_gene: TRBV5-6; len: 13; CDR3aa: CASSLGGTGELFF
d_gene: TRBD2; v_gene: TRBV28; len: 16; CDR3aa: CASSDLAALSYNEQFF
d_gene: TRBD1; v_gene: TRBV27; len: 19; CDR3aa: CASSSSPYQGVKSSYEQYF
d_gene: TRBD1; v_gene: TRBV12-3/TRBV12-4; len: 13; CDR3aa: CAVGQGKFGGYTF
d_gene: TRBD2; v_gene: TRBV7-9; len: 16; CDR3aa: CASSLDSGRPRGEQFF
d_gene: NA; v_gene: TRBV11-3; len: 13; CDR3aa: CASSLQGPGELFF
d_gene: TRBD2; v_gene: TRBV14; len: 18; CDR3aa: CASRPSLAGGRWNDEQFF
d_gene: TRBD1; v_gene: TRBV2; len: 13; CDR3aa: CASLTGNNYGYTF
d_gene: NA; v_gene: TRBV2; len: 12; CDR3aa: CASIMSNTEAFF
d_gene: TRBD2; v_gene: TRBV6-5; len: 13; CDR3aa: CASAEGLLNEQFF
d_gene: NA; v_gene: TRBV1; len: 16; CDR3aa: CTSSRWGGVPPDTQYF